The present TCR beta chain was sequenced within a study of identifying expanded T cells in peripheral blood. Libraries were prepared by immunoSEQ multiplex PCR; TCRdb keeps only in-frame clonotypes and omits some of them. The repertoire holds about 58,000 clones, with over 85% as singletons. Broader study findings: Over approximately two and four weeks, about 16 and 20 clones changed, versus around 1.3 between replicates. Approximately two-week clone count variance significantly increased as total template count grew.

During the collection period, no donor immune events like infections were recorded. CDR3 length equals 14 residues. V lost 6 bases and J lost 6; bases outside the gene matches: 10. Germline CDR1 reads SQVTM; CDR2 reads ANQGSEA. A note on this clone: The antigen is unknown.

The rearrangement joins TRBV29-1 to TRBJ1-5; 8 nucleotides line up with TRBD1. The TCR sequence derives from a person aged 18 to 75 in good health. The sample taken for sequencing was blood. The CDR3 here is CSVAPTGDGQPQHF. The CDR3 DNA reads as TGCAGCGTGGCACCGACAGGGGATGGTCAGCCCCAGCATTTT.